The source of this T cell receptor (beta chain) is a study of shared clonotypes between healthy human individuals (TCRdb year 2020). Turning to the overall study: The cohort comprised a couple of women and a few men aged 18 to 49 years. The study deeply sequenced blood TCR repertoires of 5 or 6 healthy adults to estimate repertoire size and the extent of clonotype sharing between individuals. To increase sequencing depth and limit assay-specific biases, TCR repertoire library preparation and sequencing were carried out by different laboratories using diverse techniques. For each donor, three plates each were used for CD4 naive and CD4 memory, two plates were used for CD8 naive, and one plate was used for CD8 memory. Each donor's leukapheresis produced roughly between about 0.85 and 10 billion PBMCs. The paper as a whole reports these results and caveats: Rarefaction of sorted-subset datasets indicated incomplete sequencing despite the large sequencing depth. Because the study included a small number of donors, the genetic and exposure-history diversity represented was limited. Compared with non-shared clonotypes, clonotypes shared by all four sorted-subset donors had higher generation probabilities. Estimated clonotype richness was generally larger for naive than for memory subsets. Approximately 5% of naive CD4, roughly 3.6% of naive CD8, about 2.5% of memory CD4, and about 0.4% of memory CD8 clonotypes were shared across a few donors. Pairwise subsampling led to the expectation that sequencing depth would affect the degree of clonotype sharing among donors. Sampling was restricted to blood, and TCR repertoires in tissue are likely to differ from TCR repertoires in blood.

Using the deep immunoSEQ assay, multiplex PCR amplified TCR CDR3 regions from genomic DNA. Extracted genomic DNA from each cell subset was spread evenly across all wells of several immunoSEQ 96-well plates, with each plate serving as a replicate. Each replicate PCR for sorted subsets received about 220 ng genomic DNA, equal to about 30,000 T cell genomes. The purified libraries were quantified using a Qubit 3.0 fluorometer, sized with a Bioanalyzer 2100, and then quantified again using the KAPA Library Quantification kit. A separate single-read 150-cycle Illumina NextSeq 550 flow cell was used to sequence each immunoSEQ 96-well plate. In the original analysis: The immunoSEQ output contained only junctional sequences without quality scores, so filtering could not match that applied to full-length reads. Sequences were annotated with PyIR, a Python wrapper for IgBLAST v1.9, and V/J genes and CDR3 were assigned using IMGT germline references. Reads were filtered out if the reads had weak V/J assignments (E-value above 1e-6), no CDR3, stop codons, out-of-frame junctions, or ambiguous translated residues. V3J clonotypes were defined as sequences sharing an identical inferred V gene, J gene, and CDR3 amino acid sequence. To compute the percentage overlap between repertoires, the number of shared unique clonotypes was divided by the size of the smaller repertoire. Repertoire richness was assessed with RTK rarefaction, the Chao1 estimator, and Recon v2.1 estimates of unobserved clonotypes. OLGA was used to compute generation probabilities for all TCRbeta clonotypes that the gDNA method yielded from several donors. TCRdb stores this immuneACCESS table with in-frame sequences only. Part of the clones is absent; in the studies checked, under half of the shortfall reflects unresolved V genes, and no reason is known for the rest. D and trimming were read from the DNA, whereas the V and J calls and clone size are those reported in that table. The sample data list 900,000 to 1,200,000 clones, and approximately 80% of these were observed just once. Roughly 0.55% of the sample is in the top ten clones.

CDR1 and CDR2 are read off the germline V gene (reference sequence) as WNHNN and SYGVQD. Including cysteine and phenylalanine, the CDR3 has 12 amino acids. Only the CDR3 part of the read is kept: 36 bases, read in frame from the first base. Deletion took 2 bases off V and 5 bases off J, with a span of 5 bases between the germline ends. About this clone itself: What this receptor recognizes is not known. Per-base quality was not reported, and no clone a single base away is much larger than it.

The donors were healthy, HIV-negative adults with no recently reported acute infections or vaccinations. All donors were Caucasian adults living in Nashville, Tennessee, USA. CD4+ T cells were enriched by magnetic negative selection, after which naive cells were positively selected on CD45RA and the negative fraction was taken as the memory subset. Blood was collected by leukapheresis, and PBMCs were isolated by Ficoll-Histopaque density gradient centrifugation and then cryopreserved in liquid nitrogen vapor phase. Analytical flow cytometry was used to check the purity and quantity of every magnetically sorted T cell population. Each sorted fraction had its genomic DNA isolated and then quantified by UV absorbance on a Nanodrop 2000c.

The receptor chain draws on TRBV10-1 and TRBJ2-3; there is no confident call for the D gene. This clonotype originated in a man between 18 and 35 years old in good health. Some clones in this sample may be carry-over from other donors' samples. The sequenced sample consisted of memory CD4+ T cells from PBMCs. The cell subset or site label on this specimen signifies: CD45RA-negative fraction. The nucleotides read TGCGCCAGCAGTGAGAGCCTAGATACGCAGTATTTT. This yields the protein CASSESLDTQYF.